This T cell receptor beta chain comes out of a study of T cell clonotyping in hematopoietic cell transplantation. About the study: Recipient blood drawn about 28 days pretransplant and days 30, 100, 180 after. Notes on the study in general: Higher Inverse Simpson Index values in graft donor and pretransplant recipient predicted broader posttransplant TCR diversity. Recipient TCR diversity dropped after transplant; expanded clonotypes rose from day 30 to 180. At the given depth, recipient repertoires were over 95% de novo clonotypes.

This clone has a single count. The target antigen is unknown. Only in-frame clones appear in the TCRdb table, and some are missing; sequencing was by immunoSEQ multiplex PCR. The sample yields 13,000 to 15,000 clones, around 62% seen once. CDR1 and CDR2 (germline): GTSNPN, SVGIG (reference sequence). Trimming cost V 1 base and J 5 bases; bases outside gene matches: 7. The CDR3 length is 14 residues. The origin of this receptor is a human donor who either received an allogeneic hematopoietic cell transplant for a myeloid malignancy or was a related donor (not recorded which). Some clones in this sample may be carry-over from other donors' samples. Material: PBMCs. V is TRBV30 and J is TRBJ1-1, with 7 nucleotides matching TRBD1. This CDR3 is CAWSALSRGTEAFF. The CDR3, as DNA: TGTGCCTGGAGTGCGTTATCCAGGGGGACTGAAGCTTTCTTT.